One sample yielded the 15 T cell receptor beta chains listed below, sequenced in a study of cytomegalovirus exposure and HLA in healthy donors. The PCR employed 60 Vbeta primers together with 13 Jbeta primers. Data came from immunoSEQ multiplex PCR; TCRdb stores just in-frame clones and leaves some out. The sample totals about 48,000 clones; its top ten clones hold about 6%. Sequencing was performed on PBMCs. The source of these receptors is a male donor in good health and CMV-seropositive.

The chain carries TRBV6-5 and TRBJ2-7; D is possibly TRBD2 (6 bases). The CDR3 is 15 residues long. V gave up 1 base and J gave up 2 bases, with 12 bases separating them. Germline V gene lookup returns CDR1 MNHEY and CDR2 SVGAGI. In DNA form, the CDR3 reads TGTGCCAGCAGTTACTGGGGACTTTCAGCCTACGAGCAGTACTTC. Its protein product is CASSYWGLSAYEQYF.

V usage is TRBV5-6 and J usage is TRBJ1-1; D not resolved. V lost 9 bases, J lost 4 bases, and 7 bases lay in between. Germline V gene lookup returns CDR1 SGHDT and CDR2 YYEEEE. This CDR3 spans 10 amino acids. The CDR3 DNA is TGTGCCACTCCCCTCACTGAAGCTTTCTTT. Amino acids: CATPLTEAFF.

The chain couples TRBV19 to TRBJ2-7, with D hard to call. The CDR3 loop spans 16 amino acids. From germline, CDR1 is LNHDA and CDR2 SQIVND (reference sequence). V lost 0 bases to trimming and J lost 0 bases, with 12 bases between them. Written as DNA, the CDR3 is TGTGCCAGTAGTATAGACCTAGAGGAGAGCTCCTACGAGCAGTACTTC. Amino acid sequence: CASSIDLEESSYEQYF.

In DNA, the CDR3 is TGTGCCAGCAGCTCCGTAAGCGGGGCGCCATACAATGAGCAGTTCTTC. It specifies CASSSVSGAPYNEQFF. The chain is built from TRBV13 and TRBJ2-1; 7 nucleotides align to TRBD2. V lost 4 bases to trimming and J lost 4 bases; unmatched junction nucleotides: 10. This CDR3 region has 16 residues. Germline V gives CDR1 PRHDT, CDR2 FYEKMQ (reference sequence). Looking up the rest from reference TRBV13 and TRBJ2-1 gives the full variable domain: AAGVIQSPRHLIKEKRETATLKCYPIPRHDTVYWYQQGPGQDPQFLISFYEKMQSDKGSIPDRFSAQQFSDYHSELNMSSLELGDSALYFCASSSVSGAPYNEQFFGPGTRLTVL.

This sequence joins TRBV9 and TRBJ2-7, with 9 bases identical to TRBD2. The junction had 8 bases not matched to a gene; V was cut back by 0 bases and J by 1 base. Germline CDR1 and CDR2: SGDLS and YYNGEE. The CDR3 totals 17 residues. CDR3 DNA: TGTGCCAGCAGCGTAGAGGGCGGGGGGGCGGAGTCCTACGAGCAGTACTTC. This codes for CASSVEGGGAESYEQYF.

The chain employs TRBV30 and TRBJ2-4, with 8 bases lining up with TRBD1. This CDR3 spans 14 amino acids. Germline CDR1 and CDR2: GTSNPN and SVGIG (reference sequence). V lost 8 bases and J lost 4; bases outside the gene matches: 10. The CDR3 region has the DNA TGTGCCGGAAGCCCGACAGGGGTGAAAAACATTCAGTACTTC. Protein: CAGSPTGVKNIQYF.

This chain connects TRBV6-1 to TRBJ1-1; 7 nucleotides match TRBD1. V gave up 8 bases and J gave up 0 bases; unmatched junction bases: 6. Per the germline V gene, CDR1 is MNHNS and CDR2 is SASEGT. CDR3 length equals 14 residues. The CDR3 loop reads CASGGDSVNTEAFF. The CDR3 DNA reads TGTGCCAGCGGAGGGGACAGTGTGAACACTGAAGCTTTCTTT.

V gene TRBV4-3 combines with J gene TRBJ1-6; 8 nucleotides align to TRBD1. CDR3 length: 19 residues. CDR1 and CDR2 from the germline V gene are LGHNA and YSLEER. V dropped 1 base and J dropped 4; count of bases not matched to a gene: 12. The CDR3 protein is CASSQGSLQGARYNSPLHF. In nucleotides, the CDR3 is TGCGCCAGCAGCCAAGGGAGCCTCCAGGGGGCCCGGTATAATTCACCCCTCCACTTT.

V gene TRBV11-3 combines with J gene TRBJ2-1; 8 bases fit TRBD2. CDR1 and CDR2 (germline): SGHNT, YENEEA. This CDR3 spans 13 amino acids. With 0 bases clipped from V and 9 bases from J, the junction kept 1 base outside the gene matches. CDR3 sequence (DNA): TGTGCCAGCAGCTTAGATGGACTAGCTGAGCAGTTCTTC. Translated: CASSLDGLAEQFF.

The rearrangement uses TRBV18 and TRBJ1-4; 9 bases agree with TRBD1. The CDR3 is made up of 14 amino acids. Trimming at V came to 8 bases and at J to 5 bases, leaving 6 bases not matched to a gene. Germline CDR1 KGHSH, CDR2 LQKENI. The DNA for the CDR3 is TGTGCCAGCCACGAGGGACAGGGAAATGAAAAACTGTTTTTT. This translates into CASHEGQGNEKLFF.

V gene TRBV28 combines with J gene TRBJ2-6; D is perhaps TRBD2 (6 bases). Germline V gene sequence: CDR1 MDHEN, CDR2 SYDVKM. V was pared by 6 bases and J by 0 bases, with 12 bases between. CDR3 length: 16 amino acids. The CDR3 here is CASSPRRGSGANVLTF. CDR3 DNA: TGTGCCAGCAGCCCGAGGAGGGGCTCTGGGGCCAACGTCCTGACTTTC.

V and J are TRBV5-1 and TRBJ2-7; D not resolved. This CDR3 region has 11 residues. The germline V and J ends were trimmed by 6 bases and 4 bases, with 8 bases remaining between them. CDR1 is SGHRS, CDR2 YFSETQ, per germline. In nucleotides, the CDR3 is TGCGCCAGCAAGGAGAGATACGAGCAGTACTTC. It is translated as CASKERYEQYF. Supplemented by reference TRBV5-1 and TRBJ2-7, the full variable domain reads KAGVTQTPRYLIKTRGQQVTLSCSPISGHRSVSWYQQTPGQGLQFLFEYFSETQRNKGNFPGRFSGRQFSNSRSEMNVSTLELGDSALYLCASKERYEQYFGPGTRLTVT.

The chain has TRBV28 and TRBJ2-1, with 11 nucleotides matching TRBD1. Germline values: CDR1 MDHEN, CDR2 SYDVKM. The CDR3 contains 15 residues. The trim removed 6 bases at V and 8 bases at J, leaving 9 bases unmatched. The CDR3 nucleotides are TGTGCCAGCAGCGCAGGACAGGGGGCGGACTATGAGCAGTTCTTC. This gives the protein CASSAGQGADYEQFF.

The rearrangement links TRBV18 to TRBJ2-7, with D possibly TRBD1 on 6 matching bases. CDR3 size: 15 residues. V was trimmed by 0 bases and J by 3 bases, leaving 12 bases between them. CDR1 is KGHSH and CDR2 is LQKENI in the germline V gene. The CDR3 loop is CASSPPLRQDYEQYF. Written as DNA, the CDR3 is TGTGCCAGCTCACCACCGCTGAGACAGGACTACGAGCAGTACTTC. Complete variable domain (other parts from reference TRBV18 and TRBJ2-7): NAGVMQNPRHLVRRRGQEARLRCSPMKGHSHVYWYRQLPEEGLKFMVYLQKENIIDESGMPKERFSAEFPKEGPSILRIQQVVRGDSAAYFCASSPPLRQDYEQYFGPGTRLTVT.

V is TRBV28 and J is TRBJ1-1; the match to TRBD1 covers 8 bases. Germline V gene data show CDR1 as MDHEN and CDR2 as SYDVKM. J was trimmed by 6 bases and V by 4 bases; bases with no gene match: 4. CDR3 length: 13 amino acids. The CDR3, as DNA: TGTGCCAGCAGTTGGACAGGGCCATCTGAAGCTTTCTTT. Protein: CASSWTGPSEAFF.